A single sample is the source of the 23 T cell receptor beta chains below, sequenced in a study of T cells in Graves' hyperthyroidism and ophthalmopathy. What was amplified from RNA transcripts were TCR beta CDR3 regions. The HTBI primer set was used in a first-round RT-PCR of the TCR CDR3. TCRdb re-called the multiplex PCR reads with MiXCR, one entry per CDR3 protein. The sample holds some 580,000 distinct CDR3 sequences, about a sixth seen once. Sequencing input: blood. The origin of the receptors is a woman between 40 and 50 years old with Graves' ophthalmopathy.

The rearrangement uses TRBV5-6 and TRBJ2-2; D perhaps matches TRBD1 (6 bases). The CDR3 consists of 16 residues. In germline, CDR1 is SGHDT, CDR2 YYEEEE. Trimming left V 4 bases short and J 6 bases short, with 19 bases between. Here the CDR3 reads CASSPPGQGAPGELFF. DNA of the CDR3: TGTGCCAGCAGCCCTCCGGGACAAGGAGCCCCCGGGGAGCTGTTTTTT.

The rearrangement links TRBV6-9 to TRBJ2-3; D may be TRBD2 (6 bases). Germline CDR1 is MNHGY and CDR2 is SVAAGI. V was trimmed by 3 bases and J by 0 bases, leaving 13 bases between them. The CDR3 length is 16 residues. The CDR3 is CASSYGSGTSTDTQYF. The CDR3 DNA reads TGTGCCAGCAGTTACGGTAGTGGGACTAGCACAGATACGCAGTATTTT.

The table lists this clonotype with many counts. This chain links TRBV30 with TRBJ1-1; D remains unclear. Trimming took off 3 bases at V and 6 bases at J, with 11 bases between the two ends. The length of the CDR3 is 12 residues. Germline CDR1 is GTSNPN and CDR2 is SVGIG (reference sequence). In nucleotides, the CDR3 is TGTGCCTGGAGGTTGTCGGACGCTGAAGCTTTCTTT. Its protein is CAWRLSDAEAFF.

Note on this clonotype: Just one base apart from a much larger clone, this may be a read error. This chain joins TRBV2 and TRBJ2-3; no clear D. The germline V gene has CDR1 SNHLY and CDR2 FYNNEI. Trimming cost V 8 bases and J 0 bases, with 12 bases left between them. This CDR3 spans 14 amino acids. CDR3 protein: CASPGTRSTDTQYF. DNA for the CDR3: TGTGCCAGCCCCGGAACTCGAAGCACAGATACGCAGTATTTT. Full variable domain (remainder filled in from reference TRBV2 and TRBJ2-3): EPEVTQTPSHQVTQMGQEVILRCVPISNHLYFYWYRQILGQKVEFLVSFYNNEISEKSEIFDDQFSVERPDGSNFTLKIRSTKLEDSAMYFCASPGTRSTDTQYFGPGTRLTVL.

This clonotype was seen repeatedly, ten times or more. The chain has TRBV27 and TRBJ2-7; a possible D gene is TRBD2 (5 bases). The CDR3 is 14 residues long. Trimming cost V 3 bases and J 7 bases, with 16 bases left between them. The germline gives CDR1 MNHEY, CDR2 SMNVEV (reference sequence). This chain's CDR3 is CASSLVGLASEQYF. The CDR3 nucleotides read TGTGCCAGCAGTTTGGTCGGGCTAGCAAGTGAGCAGTACTTC.

This clonotype was picked up one time. A much larger clone sits a single nucleotide away, making a read error possible. The rearrangement joins TRBV7-9 to TRBJ2-3, with D possibly matching TRBD1 (6 bases). The CDR3 is 14 amino acids. Germline CDR1 is SEHNR and CDR2 is FQNEAQ (reference sequence). Trimming took 5 bases from V and 2 from J, leaving 11 bases between them. The CDR3 reads CASSQRQDTDTQYF. As DNA, the CDR3 is TGTGCCAGCAGCCAGCGACAGGACACAGATACGCAGTATTTT.

In its sample, this clonotype was seen many times. CDR3 loop: CSARDWKGNTEAFF. CDR3 sequence (DNA): TGCAGTGCTAGAGATTGGAAGGGGAACACTGAAGCTTTCTTT. This chain uses TRBV20-1 with TRBJ1-1; the D is unclear. Trimming left V 0 bases short and J 1 base short, with 9 bases between. Germline CDR1 is DFQATT and CDR2 is SNEGSKA (reference sequence). CDR3 length equals 14 residues.

This clonotype occurred many times. The V gene is TRBV6-1, the J gene TRBJ2-7; 13 positions match TRBD2. Looked up from germline, CDR1 is MNHNS and CDR2 is SASEGT. V was clipped by 6 bases and J by 1 base; unmatched bases: 3. The CDR3 consists of 15 residues. CDR3 in amino acids: CASRETSGGSYEQYF. The CDR3 coding sequence is TGTGCCAGCAGGGAGACTAGCGGGGGGTCCTACGAGCAGTACTTC.

This clonotype showed up many times. The chain is built from TRBV20-1 and TRBJ1-1, with D possibly being TRBD1 (5 bases). The CDR3 length is 13 residues. V was shortened by 3 bases and J by 3 bases, with 11 bases between the two germline ends. Per the germline V gene, CDR1 is DFQATT and CDR2 is SNEGSKA (reference sequence). CDR3 protein: CSARDTQDTEAFF. The DNA for the CDR3 is TGCAGTGCTAGGGACACCCAGGACACTGAAGCTTTCTTT.

The rearrangement joins TRBV11-3 to TRBJ2-1; D might be TRBD2 (7 bases). This CDR3 has 17 amino acids. CDR1 is SGHNT and CDR2 is YENEEA in the germline V gene. The V gene lost 3 bases and the J gene lost 3 bases, with 18 bases spanning the gap. The DNA of the CDR3 is TGTGCCAGCAGCTTGGGTAGCGGGTGGGGGCTCTACAATGAGCAGTTCTTC. As protein: CASSLGSGWGLYNEQFF.

This clonotype showed up many times. This rearrangement joins TRBV7-2 to TRBJ2-3, with D possibly TRBD1 on 6 matching bases. V gave up 3 bases and J gave up 4 bases, with 17 bases separating them. The CDR3 is 16 amino acids. Germline CDR1 SGHTA, CDR2 FQGNSA. CDR3 nucleotide sequence: TGTGCCAGCAGCTTTAGTTTGGGACACCTCCCAGATACGCAGTATTTT. Its protein is CASSFSLGHLPDTQYF.

This clonotype has at least ten counts. The V gene is TRBV20-1, the J gene TRBJ2-3; no clear D gene. The CDR3 sequence is 14 residues long. CDR1 and CDR2 from the germline V gene are DFQATT and SNEGSKA (reference sequence). V shed 1 base and J shed 2 bases, with 10 bases lying between them. As DNA, the CDR3 is TGCAGTGCTAGAGTCCGCGAAACCACAGATACGCAGTATTTT. Translated, it gives CSARVRETTDTQYF.

The chain has TRBV12-3 or TRBV12-4 and TRBJ2-1, with TRBD2 matching 11 bases. V lost 5 bases and J lost 4; bases outside the gene matches: 7. The CDR3 is 16 amino acids. CDR3 sequence (DNA): TGTGCCAGCAGTCCCCTAGCGGGAGGCCCGTACAATGAGCAGTTCTTC. This encodes CASSPLAGGPYNEQFF.

This clonotype was seen at least ten times. The V and J genes are TRBV15 and TRBJ1-1; the D is unclear. The CDR3 is 13 amino acids. V dropped 1 base and J dropped 4 bases, with 7 bases sitting between them. Germline V gene data show CDR1 as LNHNV and CDR2 as YYDKDF (reference sequence). The CDR3 is CATSRGVGTEAFF. As DNA, the CDR3 is TGTGCCACCAGCAGAGGGGTGGGCACTGAAGCTTTCTTT.

This clonotype appeared many times. The gene calls are TRBV28 and TRBJ1-2, with unresolved D. This CDR3 is built from 14 residues. Between the trimmed V and J ends, which lost 6 bases and 0 bases, there was a span of 11 bases. Germline lookup yields CDR1 MDHEN and CDR2 SYDVKM. CDR3 nucleotides: TGTGCCAGCAGGATTAGCCTTCCTAACTATGGCTACACCTTC. Residues: CASRISLPNYGYTF.

This clonotype was seen at least ten times. This rearrangement joins TRBV2 to TRBJ1-2; the D gene is possibly TRBD1 (6 bases). The V end lost 4 bases, the J end lost 6 bases, and 12 bases lay between the germline ends. CDR3 length: 13 residues. CDR1 and CDR2 from the germline V gene are SNHLY and FYNNEI. The CDR3 protein is CASSVRAGDGYTF. CDR3 nucleotides: TGTGCCAGCAGTGTGAGGGCAGGGGATGGCTACACCTTC.

In the case of this clonotype: Sequence at one end of the junction differs from germline and may be a read error. The chain has TRBV18 and TRBJ2-5, with 7 bases identical to TRBD1. The CDR3 spans 15 residues. The germline V gene encodes CDR1 KGHSH and CDR2 LQKENI. CDR3 nucleotide sequence: TGTGCCAGCCCACCGGCACAGGGGTCCGGAGATACGCAGTACTTC. This translates into CASPPAQGSGDTQYF.

This clonotype has only one observation. Since no conserved phenylalanine or tryptophan closes the CDR3, a read error is the likely cause. This chain connects TRBV20-1 to TRBJ1-5, with D possibly being TRBD1 (6 bases). Germline values: CDR1 DFQATT, CDR2 SNEGSKA (reference sequence). This CDR3 comprises 16 residues. For the CDR3, the DNA is TGCAGTGCTGGAGATTTGGGGGCGAGCGGCAATCAGCCCCAGCATTCT. Amino acid sequence: CSAGDLGASGNQPQHS.

In its sample, this clonotype was seen many times. The rearrangement joins TRBV10-3 to TRBJ2-1; possible D gene TRBD1, 6 bases. Looked up from germline, CDR1 is ENHRY and CDR2 is SYGVKD. The CDR3 spans 12 residues. V was cut by 8 bases and J by 8 bases, with 13 bases left in between. For the CDR3, the DNA is TGTGCCATCTCTCAGGGGACCGATGAGCAGTTCTTC. The encoded protein is CAISQGTDEQFF.

This clonotype was observed many times. This rearrangement joins TRBV20-1 to TRBJ2-3; a possible D gene is TRBD2 (6 bases). The CDR3 has 16 amino acids. Per germline, CDR1 DFQATT and CDR2 SNEGSKA (reference sequence). Deletions cut 0 bases from V and 2 bases from J, with 15 bases between. The CDR3 here is CSAREGMAGNTDTQYF. The CDR3 nucleotides read TGCAGTGCTAGAGAGGGGATGGCGGGGAACACAGATACGCAGTATTTT.

This clonotype has a count of ten or more. V gene TRBV2 combines with J gene TRBJ2-2; the D gene is possibly TRBD2 (6 bases). Per the germline V gene, CDR1 is SNHLY and CDR2 is FYNNEI. The CDR3 is 15 amino acids. V lost 3 bases to trimming and J lost 7 bases, with 15 bases between them. The DNA of the CDR3 is TGTGCCAGCAGTGAGGTGGCGCCGGGGGACGGGGAGCTGTTTTTT. Residues: CASSEVAPGDGELFF.

The table lists this clonotype with many counts. The CDR3: CASSFVLGGEKLFF. DNA of the CDR3: TGTGCCAGCAGTTTTGTGCTCGGGGGCGAAAAACTGTTTTTT. The chain carries TRBV28 and TRBJ1-4, with a tentative D call TRBD1 (6 bases). The CDR3 has 14 amino acids. Germline CDR1 is MDHEN and CDR2 is SYDVKM. V lost 3 bases, J lost 8 bases, and 13 bases lay in between. Full variable domain (missing parts from reference TRBV28 and TRBJ1-4): DVKVTQSSRYLVKRTGEKVFLECVQDMDHENMFWYRQDPGLGLRLIYFSYDVKMKEKGDIPEGYSVSREKKERFSLILESASTNQTSMYLCASSFVLGGEKLFFGSGTQLSVL.

The chain is built from TRBV4-1 and TRBJ1-2; D is ambiguous. Germline CDR1 is MGHRA and CDR2 is YSYEKL. Trimming shortened V by 1 base and J by 5 bases, and 14 bases separated the two germline ends. The length of the CDR3 is 15 residues. The CDR3 protein is CASSQVPRAWYGYTF. As DNA, the CDR3 is TGCGCCAGCAGCCAAGTCCCCCGAGCTTGGTATGGCTACACCTTC.